This passage covers 12 T cell receptor beta chains from one sample sequenced in a study of cytomegalovirus exposure and HLA in healthy donors. The PCR made use of 60 Vbeta and 13 Jbeta primers. Sequenced by immunoSEQ multiplex PCR; TCRdb stores in-frame clones only, minus some. The table records about 130,000 clones, 72% of them present only once. Sequencing was carried out using PBMCs. These receptors all stem from a man younger than 40 in good health and CMV-seronegative.

On this clone itself: An end of the junction differs from the germline gene, which may be a read error. This chain joins TRBV7-9 and TRBJ1-1; D gene ambiguous. This CDR3 has 10 amino acids. Per germline, CDR1 SEHNR and CDR2 FQNEAQ (reference sequence). As DNA, the CDR3 is TGTTCCAGCAGCTTTAATGAAGCTTTCTTT. Protein product: CSSSFNEAFF.

The chain recombines TRBV5-6 with TRBJ2-3; D ambiguous. The V gene's germline CDR1 is SGHDT and CDR2 YYEEEE. This CDR3 contains 13 residues. The V and J ends lost 6 bases and 8 bases respectively, with 16 bases between them. The CDR3 spells CASTRELRATQYF. The CDR3 bases are TGTGCCAGCACTCGAGAGCTACGTGCTACGCAGTATTTT.

This clone was detected only a few times. The junction shows a germline mismatch at one end, possibly a read error. The chain couples TRBV5-4 to TRBJ1-2, with TRBD1 matching 11 bases. The germline gives CDR1 SGHNT, CDR2 YYREEE (reference sequence). The CDR3 has 16 residues. The CDR3, as DNA: TGCGCCAGCAGCCAAGTGCAGGGGACAGGGGGCTATGGCTACACCTTC. This translates into CASSQVQGTGGYGYTF. Complete variable domain (other parts from reference TRBV5-4 and TRBJ1-2): ETGVTQSPTHLIKTRGQQVTLRCSSQSGHNTVSWYQQALGQGPQFIFQYYREEENGRGNFPPRFSGLQFPNYSSELNVNALELDDSALYLCASSQVQGTGGYGYTFGSGTRLTVV.

The chain is built from TRBV7-9 and TRBJ2-1; tentatively, D is TRBD2 (5 bases). The ends were cut back, 5 bases at V and 2 bases at J, with 13 bases in the middle. CDR3 length: 15 residues. Per the germline V gene, CDR1 is SEHNR and CDR2 is FQNEAQ (reference sequence). As DNA, the CDR3 is TGTGCCAGCAGCCCAGCGGAAACAACCTACAATGAGCAGTTCTTC. This gives the protein CASSPAETTYNEQFF.

A few counts support this clone. This chain uses TRBV7-6 with TRBJ2-1; 7 nucleotides match TRBD1. Germline V gene sequence: CDR1 SGHVS, CDR2 FNYEAQ. The CDR3 has 15 amino acids. V lost 1 base and J lost 4; bases outside the gene matches: 4. CDR3 nucleotide sequence: TGTGCCAGCAGCTTAGATCCAGGGGGTTACAATGAGCAGTTCTTC. This gives the protein CASSLDPGGYNEQFF.

The rearrangement links TRBV9 to TRBJ1-2; a weak D match, TRBD1 (5 bases). Trimming left V 0 bases short and J 5 bases short, with 11 bases between. This CDR3 has 14 residues. Germline loops: CDR1 SGDLS, CDR2 YYNGEE. CDR3 sequence: CASSVAQGGYGYTF. CDR3 in DNA: TGTGCCAGCAGCGTAGCCCAGGGAGGATATGGCTACACCTTC.

This chain links TRBV19 with TRBJ1-5; 11 bases line up with TRBD1. The length of the CDR3 is 20 residues. Germline trimming cut 3 bases from V and 0 bases from J; bases unmatched to any gene: 13. CDR1 and CDR2 from the germline V gene are LNHDA and SQIVND (reference sequence). CDR3 region: CASSIPPWTGGLYSNQPQHF. Written as DNA, the CDR3 is TGTGCCAGTAGTATCCCCCCTTGGACAGGGGGCCTTTATAGCAATCAGCCCCAGCATTTT.

This clone was counted a few times. This sequence joins TRBV21-1 and TRBJ2-1; the table's TRBD2 call for D was not verified on the DNA. TRBV21-1 is noted as a pseudogene. The CDR3 has 14 residues. CDR3 amino acids: CASSKGLADNEQFF. The CDR3 DNA reads TGTGCCAGCAGCAAAGGACTAGCGGACAATGAGCAGTTCTTC.

Only one count was recorded for this clone. The chain couples TRBV9 to TRBJ2-7; TRBD2 matches 8 bases. J was trimmed by 3 bases and V by 2 bases; bases with no gene match: 4. The CDR3 runs to 14 residues. Germline V gene data show CDR1 as SGDLS and CDR2 as YYNGEE. Here the CDR3 reads CASSVSGADYEQYF. The CDR3 DNA is TGTGCCAGCAGCGTTAGCGGGGCTGACTACGAGCAGTACTTC.

CDR3: CASSFEFTDTQYF. CDR3 nucleotides: TGTGCCAGCAGCTTCGAGTTCACAGATACGCAGTATTTT. The chain joins TRBV7-9 to TRBJ2-3; D unclear. Trimming removed 3 bases from V and 2 bases from J, with 6 bases in between. The CDR3 totals 13 residues. Germline CDR1 and CDR2: SEHNR and FQNEAQ (reference sequence).

In its sample, this clone was seen once. V usage is TRBV12-5 and J usage is TRBJ1-2, with no clear D. This CDR3 comprises 13 residues. Per the germline V gene, CDR1 is LGHNT and CDR2 is FRNRAP. The V end lost 4 bases, the J end lost 0 bases, and 6 bases lay between the germline ends. This chain's CDR3 is CASGSDSNYGYTF. In DNA form, the CDR3 reads TGTGCTAGTGGTTCCGACTCTAACTATGGCTACACCTTC.

The chain couples TRBV27 to TRBJ2-1; 9 bases match TRBD2. The J segment lost 7 bases and the V segment lost 8 bases, leaving 3 bases of the junction unmatched. The CDR3 loop spans 12 amino acids. Germline assignment: CDR1 MNHEY and CDR2 SMNVEV (reference sequence). The CDR3 here is CASRLAGNEQFF. CDR3 nucleotide sequence: TGTGCCAGCCGCCTAGCGGGGAATGAGCAGTTCTTC.